This T cell receptor (beta chain) was captured by sequencing in a study of shared clonotypes between healthy human individuals. Sequenced by immunoSEQ multiplex PCR; TCRdb stores in-frame clones only, minus some. The table has just over 2,000,000 clones, 85% to 95% seen once. Germline V gives CDR1 MNHEY, CDR2 SVGAGI. CDR3 length equals 14 residues. The V gene lost 5 bases and the J gene lost 2 bases, with 12 bases spanning the gap. To note about this clone: Its antigen is still unknown.

Study-wide points: Naive subsets tended to show greater estimated richness than memory subsets. Several donors shared approximately 5% of their naive CD4 clonotypes.

The TCR comes from a man in his late teens or twenties in good health. The rearrangement uses TRBV6-5 and TRBJ1-2; TRBD1 might be the D (6 bases). The specimen was naive CD4+ T cells sorted from blood. Subset meaning: CD45RA+ positively selected. The CDR3 DNA is TGTGCCAGCAGTGCCTCGACAGGCAACTATGGCTACACCTTC. Translated: CASSASTGNYGYTF.